This T cell receptor (beta chain) originates from a study of regulatory T cells in long-lasting Graves disease listed by TCRdb under 2021. Regarding the study in general: Antithyroid drugs had been taken for less than 3 months by newly diagnosed Graves' disease patients. Patients with persistent Graves' disease were compared with patients with newly diagnosed Graves' disease using TCR sequencing and RNA sequencing of peripheral blood. The study took place in China and was registered as a clinical trial. A total of around 35 samples underwent TCR sequencing, from around 13 patients with persistent Graves' disease and approximately 20 patients with newly diagnosed Graves' disease. What the study reported, not specific to this receptor: Persistent patients shared more public clonotypes among themselves (around 2,800) than newly diagnosed patients did (about 900). Compared with newly diagnosed patients, persistent Graves' disease patients had lower TCR Shannon entropy and fewer highly expanded clones, which suggests clonal expansion. The study examined only peripheral blood because the primary lesion, thyroid tissue, could not be accessed. Preferential use of TRBV28, TRBJ1-2 and TRBJ2-5 was observed in persistent disease, whereas TRBV20-1 and TRBJ2-1 were favored in newly diagnosed disease. As a limitation, the authors acknowledged that the small sample size may reduce accuracy. Sequencing and analysis were restricted to the TCR beta chain.

The CDR3 holds 21 amino acids from the cysteine to the phenylalanine. Solely the CDR3 DNA is kept, with 63 bases framed from the first base. Based on the germline V gene, the CDR1 and CDR2 sequences are SGDLS and YYNGEE. The junction shows trimming of 3 bases on V and 1 base on J, and the gene matches do not reach 14 bases of it. Libraries were made using multiplex PCR. Sequencing instrument: Illumina HiSeq 4000. TCR beta libraries were built with iRepertoire HTBI primers and Arm-PCR amplification of CDR3 regions. Before sequencing, the PCR products went through gel purification. The original pipeline was this. Gene usage analysis of CDR3 amino acid clonotypes relied on the roughly 60 TRBV and about 15 TRBJ segments identified across samples. Filtered high-quality paired reads were merged into contigs using COPE and FqMerger. BLAST was used to align contigs to IMGT TRBV, TRBD and TRBJ reference genes, and CDR3 was defined according to IMGT. Any clonotype with a frequency above 0.1% was classified as a highly expanded clone. Repertoire diversity was measured by Shannon entropy, and V-J evenness by the Gini coefficient. Public clonotypes were defined as clonotypes shared by more than one individual. The public reads were quality trimmed at Q25 with fastp and then assembled into clones with MiXCR by TCRdb, keeping productive beta chains. All rows with the same CDR3 protein become a single entry with the most common DNA and genes. The V and J calls shown here were made by TCRdb, not taken from the authors' results. This sample lists about 560,000 distinct CDR3 sequences; about 16% were detected once. Together, the top ten hold more than 10% of the sample.

Taken with the paper, the label for time point translates to: newly diagnosed GD, antithyroid drugs for less than 3 months. RNA was extracted from PBMCs in TRIzol for both TCR sequencing and RNA sequencing. The diagnosis of Graves' disease was made according to American Thyroid Association guidelines. Recruitment of patients was carried out at an endocrinology department in Xi'an, China. Each patient gave 7 to 9.5 milliliters of peripheral blood, collected in an EDTA anticoagulant tube. Ficoll Paque Plus density gradient separation was used to isolate PBMCs, and no further T cell sorting was performed. An Agilent 2100 Bioanalyzer and agarose gel were used to check RNA quality, while a NanoDrop 2000 measured RNA concentration. Details on this clonotype: The antigen it recognizes is unknown. No base quality values were provided; no much bigger clone lies one nucleotide off.

These sequences were also reported in another study, on T cells in Graves' hyperthyroidism and ophthalmopathy. From that second study: Stable Graves' hyperthyroidism was defined as the absence of progression to ophthalmopathy over 18 months of follow-up. Hyperthyroidism patients were newly diagnosed, had a disease duration of under 2 months, and were aged 18 to 65 years. Exclusion was applied to patients with uncontrolled infections, other autoimmune diseases, pregnancy or lactation. Diagnoses were established on the basis of clinical symptoms, serum thyroxine and TRAb, thyroid ultrasound, and orbital computed tomography. The TCR CDR3 was subjected to a first round of RT-PCR using the HTBI primer set and the Qiagen OneStep RT-PCR kit. Blood samples also contained most of the expanded thyroid clonotypes (frequency above 0.001), which suggests that blood repertoires may reflect thyroid immune responses. A 13 V-J signature model separated ophthalmopathy from stable hyperthyroidism, with about 88% sensitivity and roughly 81% specificity in cross-validation and 80%/75% in testing. In validation, the model predicted progression to ophthalmopathy a median of 6.5 months before onset, with about 64% sensitivity and 72.22% specificity. A discovery cohort of fewer than 110 patients, approximately 44 with Graves' ophthalmopathy and roughly 59 with stable Graves' hyperthyroidism, was used to find distinguishing TCR V-J signatures. Prospective prediction of ophthalmopathy was tested in an independent validation cohort of fewer than 20 hyperthyroidism patients and around 16 patients who later progressed to ophthalmopathy. The 100 or so discovery patients were divided at random into training and test sets in a 7:3 ratio. Thyroid tissue and blood T-cell repertoires from several Graves' hyperthyroidism patients were also compared in the study. Following sampling, methimazole starting at 30 mg daily was given to hyperthyroidism patients, and high-dose intravenous methylprednisolone was given to ophthalmopathy patients. The libraries were constructed in a second round of multiplex PCR and then size-selected and purified. Libraries were sequenced paired-end with 100 bp reads on an Illumina HiSeq2000. SOAPnuke was used to process the raw data, with reads discarded if the reads contained adapters or uncalled bases, had a mean Phred below 15, or lacked an exact constant-primer or identifier match. COPE v1.2.5 was used to merge high-quality paired reads, and clonotypes were defined as unique nucleotide sequences. Clonotypes were aligned to IMGT TRBV, TRBD and TRBJ reference segments using MiTCR v1.1. The analysis was restricted to V-J combinations with a frequency above 0.0001, which together covered 99% to 99.2% of the repertoires. A TCS score was defined as the ratio of F50 (clonal expansion) to E x V (chaos), with BLOSUM62-based TCRdist applied between CDR3 peptides within each V-J. Welch's t-statistics and random forest reduced several hundred V-J features to 10 to 15, which were used in a naive Bayes classifier (R e1071). No statistical method was used to set the sample size in advance, and investigators knew the group allocation. According to the paper, TCR Vbeta CDR3 sequencing was carried out on approximately 140 peripheral blood samples, which came from approximately 41 ophthalmopathy, around 75 hyperthyroidism and around 17 progressor patients.

The receptor was isolated from a man between 18 and 35 years old with Graves disease. Donor details come from another sample of the same person, matched by shared clones. This specimen was peripheral blood mononuclear cells (PBMCs), taken at new diagnosis, from a patient treated with antithyroid drugs. This sequence uses TRBV9 and TRBJ2-3, with 16 bases matching TRBD2. The nucleotide sequence reads as follows: TGTGCCAGCAGCGCCCCAACGAAACCGGGACTAGCGGGAGGGGGCACAGATACGCAGTATTTT. Its protein reads: CASSAPTKPGLAGGGTDTQYF.